A single sample gave rise to the 7 T cell receptor beta chains below, sequenced in a study of shared clonotypes between healthy human individuals. The naive CD8 fraction comprised CD45RO-negative cells positively selected for CCR7 and excluded terminally differentiated effector memory CD45RA+ cells. Libraries were prepared by immunoSEQ multiplex PCR; TCRdb keeps only in-frame clonotypes and omits some of them. The sample has about 2 million clones, just under 95% seen once. The sequenced sample was naive CD8+ T cells sorted from blood. These TCRs come from a man aged 18 to 29 in good health.

The chain uses TRBV4-1 and TRBJ2-5, with 11 bases that match TRBD2. The ends lost 1 base at V and 2 bases at J; junction bases unmatched: 6. The CDR3 extends over 17 amino acids. Germline CDR1 and CDR2: MGHRA and YSYEKL. CDR3 coding DNA: TGCGCCAGCAGCCAAGCGGCTAGCGGGAGGTCACAAGAGACCCAGTACTTC. It translates to CASSQAASGRSQETQYF.

CDR3 residues: CASSKGGDQETQYF. The CDR3 bases are TGTGCCAGCAGTAAGGGGGGAGACCAAGAGACCCAGTACTTC. The J gene is TRBJ2-5, the V gene TRBV28, with D perhaps TRBD1 or TRBD2 (6 bases each). Germline V gene data show CDR1 as MDHEN and CDR2 as SYDVKM. Trimming stripped 5 bases from V and 0 bases from J, with 10 bases between. This CDR3 has 14 amino acids.

The rearrangement joins TRBV6-1 to TRBJ2-1; maybe TRBD1 (6 bases). CDR3 length: 17 residues. V shed 0 bases and J shed 4 bases, with 16 bases lying between them. Looked up from germline, CDR1 is MNHNS and CDR2 is SASEGT. The CDR3 nucleotides are TGTGCCAGCAGTGAAGCTCTATCGGCAGGGGAGTACAATGAGCAGTTCTTC. It is translated as CASSEALSAGEYNEQFF.

The rearrangement joins TRBV7-6 to TRBJ2-1; 14 bases agree with TRBD2. CDR1 SGHVS and CDR2 FNYEAQ come from the germline V gene. The CDR3 loop spans 14 amino acids. After removal of 5 bases from V and 9 bases from J, the junction contained 3 bases not matched to a gene. CDR3 nucleotide sequence: TGTGCCAGCAGCCTGGGACTAGCGGGAGCTGAGCAGTTCTTC. Protein product: CASSLGLAGAEQFF.

The V gene is TRBV6-5, the J gene TRBJ2-5, with 10 bases lining up with TRBD1. Germline assignment: CDR1 MNHEY and CDR2 SVGAGI. CDR3 size: 15 residues. V trimming: 5 bases; J trimming: 5 bases; junction bases outside the gene matches: 8. This CDR3 is CASSLRQGAGETQYF. CDR3 sequence (DNA): TGTGCCAGCAGTCTACGACAGGGGGCAGGGGAGACCCAGTACTTC.

The genes are TRBV15 and TRBJ2-7; 7 bases fit TRBD2. Germline CDR1 is LNHNV and CDR2 is YYDKDF (reference sequence). With V trimmed by 4 bases and J by 2 bases, 2 bases remained unmatched. The CDR3 length is 13 residues. The DNA of the CDR3 is TGTGCCACCAGCAATGGACTAGCCTACGAGCAGTACTTC. This translates into CATSNGLAYEQYF.

This chain connects TRBV2 to TRBJ2-7; the D gene is possibly TRBD1 (5 bases). In germline, CDR1 is SNHLY, CDR2 FYNNEI. V lost 3 bases and J lost 2, with 11 bases in between. The CDR3 extends over 14 amino acids. CDR3 amino acids: CASSDRTPTYEQYF. The CDR3, as DNA: TGTGCCAGCAGTGACCGGACACCAACCTACGAGCAGTACTTC.